These 6 T cell receptor beta chains were all obtained from the same sample, sequenced in a study of human T cells and chemical hapten exposure. RNA extraction used unfractionated whole blood as the source of total RNA. Unique molecular identifiers were attached to individual cDNA molecules during library preparation. One entry per CDR3 protein results from TCRdb running MiXCR on the reads. The sample has around 120,000 distinct CDR3 sequences, over 7.5% seen once. Sequencing used whole blood. The receptors were sampled from a human donor in good health. Some clones in this sample may be carry-over from other donors' samples.

The gene calls are TRBV7-7 and TRBJ2-2, with TRBD1 matching 7 bases. The germline CDR1 and CDR2 sequences are SSHAT and FNYEAQ (reference sequence). This CDR3 is 21 amino acids long. Trimming cost V 4 bases and J 4 bases; bases outside gene matches: 24. The chain's CDR3 is CASSSNRKSGRGKIGTGELFF. The CDR3 DNA reads as TGTGCCAGCAGCTCCAACCGGAAATCGGGCAGGGGGAAAATCGGCACCGGGGAGCTGTTTTTT.

The sample holds a few counts of this clonotype. The gene calls are TRBV7-7 and TRBJ2-1; 8 nucleotides match TRBD2. Germline V gene lookup returns CDR1 SSHAT and CDR2 FNYEAQ (reference sequence). This CDR3 is 18 amino acids long. V trimming: 1 base; J trimming: 7 bases; junction bases outside the gene matches: 15. CDR3 DNA: TGTGCCAGCAGCTTAGAAATGGTACCGGCGGGAGGACGGAATGAGCAGTTCTTC. Translation: CASSLEMVPAGGRNEQFF.

The chain carries TRBV20-1 and TRBJ2-2; the D gene is possibly TRBD1 (6 bases). The CDR3 is made up of 14 amino acids. V gave up 3 bases and J gave up 1 base, with 9 bases separating them. Germline CDR1 reads DFQATT; CDR2 reads SNEGSKA (reference sequence). The CDR3 DNA follows: TGCAGTGCTAGCCGGACAGAGAACACCGGGGAGCTGTTTTTT. This encodes CSASRTENTGELFF.

CDR3 in DNA: TGTGCCAGCAGCTCTTATTACGGGACAGATACGCAGTATTTT. Translation: CASSSYYGTDTQYF. V usage is TRBV7-2 and J usage is TRBJ2-3; D uncertain. Germline V gives CDR1 SGHTA, CDR2 FQGNSA. The CDR3 is 14 residues long. Deletions cut 4 bases from V and 3 bases from J, with 11 bases between.

In this sample, this clonotype turned up a few times. The rearrangement uses TRBV20-1 and TRBJ2-1; TRBD2 matches 7 bases. The CDR3 consists of 17 residues. With 6 bases clipped from V and 0 bases from J, the junction kept 14 bases outside the gene matches. Germline V gives CDR1 DFQATT, CDR2 SNEGSKA (reference sequence). The CDR3 loop reads CSALTLLARSSYNEQFF. The DNA of the CDR3 is TGCAGTGCCCTAACCCTACTAGCGAGAAGCTCCTACAATGAGCAGTTCTTC.

This clonotype has at least ten counts. The chain's CDR3 is CSAVSGSAGSTDTQYF. The CDR3 bases are TGCAGTGCTGTTTCGGGTTCAGCGGGTAGCACAGATACGCAGTATTTT. J is TRBJ2-3 and V is TRBV20-1, with D tentatively TRBD2 (6 bases). The CDR3 loop spans 16 amino acids. Germline V gene sequence: CDR1 DFQATT, CDR2 SNEGSKA (reference sequence). V was clipped by 5 bases and J by 0 bases, with 18 bases between them.